This is a list of T cell receptor beta chains from one sample in a study of blood T cell repertoires in COVID-19. This table comes from immunoSEQ multiplex PCR, and its TCRdb copy is limited to in-frame clones, with some not included. The table lists some 98,000 clones, roughly 80% of them singletons. Sequencing was done on a sample of peripheral blood. These receptors came from a man between 70 and 80 years old with active or convalescent COVID-19. Each CDR3 is given with its conserved first and last residue. A D gene is named only where the DNA matches it firmly.

D gene,V gene,J gene,CDR3 protein
TRBD1,TRBV10-3,TRBJ2-1,CAISDGQASFHNEQFF
-,TRBV30,TRBJ1-6,CAGGRQPANSPLHF
-,TRBV6-1,TRBJ1-2,CASSEQYYGYTF
-,TRBV14,TRBJ2-1,CASSQDRGPSSYNEQFF
-,TRBV7-8,TRBJ2-7,CASSLGPIYEQYF
TRBD2,TRBV18,TRBJ2-5,CASSRGRDETQYF
-,TRBV5-1,TRBJ2-1,CASSLGGRSSYNEQFF
TRBD2,TRBV9,TRBJ2-3,CASGSGDSTDTQYF
TRBD2,TRBV4-2,TRBJ2-2,CASSQDRLAGGGELFF
TRBD2,TRBV2,TRBJ2-3,CARQAGGADTQYF
-,TRBV18,TRBJ1-1,CASSPQGNTEAFF
-,TRBV7-8,TRBJ1-2,CASSLASGDRAYGYTF
-,TRBV7-9,TRBJ2-1,CASSRQFSSYNEQFF
TRBD1,TRBV19,TRBJ1-1,CASTLEGAGTEAFF
-,TRBV15,TRBJ2-6,CATSRPASSGANVLTF
TRBD1,TRBV11-3,TRBJ1-4,CASSLVPNRGLGEKLFF
-,TRBV11-2,TRBJ2-7,CASSPSWGDEQYF
TRBD2,TRBV20-1,TRBJ2-5,CSASPSRLAGASTVQETQYF
TRBD1,TRBV28,TRBJ1-2,CASSLSTGNYGYTF
-,TRBV2,TRBJ1-1,CASKFGGMTEAFF
TRBD1,TRBV5-6,TRBJ1-5,CASSSGQGNQPQHF
TRBD2,TRBV12-5,TRBJ2-4,CASGLALAGLAKNIQYF
TRBD1,TRBV19,TRBJ2-7,CATTRGQGHEQYF